The T cell receptor beta chain under discussion was sequenced for a study of OX40 agonist ivuxolimab in advanced cancers. Overall study: An agonistic human IgG2 monoclonal antibody against OX40 (CD134) was given. Study-level results: More expanded clones were seen, on average, in CD8+ T cells than in CD4+. Certain nonresponding patients likewise had low normalized T-cell clonal expansion.

The assay was immunoSEQ multiplex PCR, and TCRdb's table has in-frame clones only and misses some. The data show about 75,000 clones, about 92% seen once. Between the trimmed V and J ends, which lost 1 base and 0 bases, there was a span of 4 bases. In germline, CDR1 is SGHDT, CDR2 YYEEEE. The CDR3 has 13 amino acids. The cohort excluded patients with autoimmune disease history or systemic immunosuppression. For this clone: Antigen: not known.

The chain combines TRBV5-6 with TRBJ1-1; D call uncertain. This clonotype originated in an adult with an advanced solid tumor such as melanoma, head and neck, liver or kidney cancer. The sample was CD4+ or CD8+ T cells sorted from blood, taken in a trial of the OX40 agonist ivuxolimab. The CDR3 loop reads CASSLTVNTEAFF. CDR3 in DNA: TGTGCCAGCAGCTTGACAGTGAACACTGAAGCTTTCTTT. The full variable domain, with the rest looked up from reference TRBV5-6 and TRBJ1-1, is DAGVTQSPTHLIKTRGQQVTLRCSPKSGHDTVSWYQQALGQGPQFIFQYYEEEERQRGNFPDRFSGHQFPNYSSELNVNALLLGDSALYLCASSLTVNTEAFFGQGTRLTVV.